The rows below give T cell receptor beta chains drawn from one sample of a study of cytomegalovirus exposure and HLA in healthy donors. The method was immunoSEQ multiplex PCR; TCRdb's version includes in-frame clones alone and lacks a portion of them. This table has more than 90,000 clones, 55% to 70% appearing once. What was sequenced was PBMCs. These receptors all come from a woman in her twenties or thirties in good health and CMV-seronegative. Both conserved end residues are part of each CDR3. The D gene is left open where the match is weak. Only part of the rows carry a size: once, few, many, or a class if the clone is expanded.

>-|TRBJ1-2|TRBD1|TRBV9
TGTGCCAGCAGCGCCGCCGGGACAGGGGTATCCTACACCTTC
CASSAAGTGVSYTF
>few|TRBJ1-1|-|TRBV7-9
TGTGCCAGCAGCCCTGGGGGGGCGGGGAACACTGAAGCTTTCTTT
CASSPGGAGNTEAFF
>-|TRBJ1-5|TRBD1|TRBV29-1
TGCAGTGTCTCTCTTACAGGGGGGGATCAGCCCCAGCATTTT
CSVSLTGGDQPQHF
>-|TRBJ2-3|TRBD1|TRBV5-1
TGCGCCAGCAGCTTGGAGGGACAGGGGACAGATACGCAGTATTTT
CASSLEGQGTDTQYF
>-|TRBJ1-5|-|TRBV7-9
TGTGCCAGCAGCTCGCCGGGGGTTAGGCCCCAGCATTTT
CASSSPGVRPQHF
>-|TRBJ2-6|TRBD2|TRBV28
TGTGCCAGCAGTCTCCTTGAACTAGCGGGAACTGGGGCCAACGTCCTGACTTTC
CASSLLELAGTGANVLTF
>-|TRBJ1-2|-|TRBV2
TGTGCCAGCAGTCTTGGACAGTTTCGATCTTACTATGGCTACACCTTC
CASSLGQFRSYYGYTF
>-|TRBJ2-7|TRBD2|TRBV4-1
TGCGCCAGCAGCCAAGATGTACAGCGGGGCTACGAGCAGTACTTC
CASSQDVQRGYEQYF
>-|TRBJ2-1|-|TRBV7-9
TGTGCCAGCAGCCCTCTTGGAGGTAGCGAAATCAATGAGCAGTTCTTC
CASSPLGGSEINEQFF
>-|TRBJ2-5|TRBD2|TRBV7-6
TGTGCCAGCAGTCCGGGACTAGCGGGATTGACCCAGTACTTC
CASSPGLAGLTQYF
>-|TRBJ2-7|-|TRBV10-1
TGCGCCAGCAGTGCTGGGGGAGGTTCCTACGAGCAGTACTTC
CASSAGGGSYEQYF
>once|TRBJ1-5|-|TRBV2
TGTGCCAGCCGACAGGATAGCAATCAGCCCCAGCATTTT
CASRQDSNQPQHF
>-|TRBJ2-1|-|TRBV9
TGTGCCAGCCGGGGAGAGGGCAATGAGCAGTTCTTC
CASRGEGNEQFF
>few|TRBJ1-5|-|TRBV4-3
TGCGCCAGCAGCCAGAATCAGGGATCTCAGCCCCAGCATTTT
CASSQNQGSQPQHF
>-|TRBJ2-3|TRBD2|TRBV5-1
TGCGCCAGCAGCTTGGCGCTAGCGGGAGCAGATACGCAGTATTTT
CASSLALAGADTQYF
>-|TRBJ2-1|-|TRBV10-3
TGTGCCATCAGTGACGCGGGGAGCTCCTACAATGAGCAGTTCTTC
CAISDAGSSYNEQFF
>-|TRBJ1-1|-|TRBV7-2
TGTGCCAGCAGCCCCACGACAGGATTCATGAACACTGAAGCTTTCTTT
CASSPTTGFMNTEAFF
>few|TRBJ2-7|-|TRBV4-3
TGCGCCAGCAGCCAAGAGTGGGTGCGGGTAACCTCCTACGAGCAGTACTTC
CASSQEWVRVTSYEQYF
>-|TRBJ2-1|-|TRBV29-1
TGCAGCGTTGAACTGGCCGACACCAATGAGCAGTTCTTC
CSVELADTNEQFF
>-|TRBJ1-5|TRBD1|TRBV6-1
TGTGCCAGCAGGCTGACAGGGGGCGGCAATCAGCCCCAGCATTTT
CASRLTGGGNQPQHF
>once|TRBJ1-3|-|TRBV7-3
TGTGCCAGCAGCCCCAGCGGGGGAAACACCATATATTTT
CASSPSGGNTIYF
>-|TRBJ2-7|-|TRBV7-2
TGTGCCAGCAGCTTAGCAAAACTCAACTCGGGGAGCCCCTACGAGCAGTACTTC
CASSLAKLNSGSPYEQYF
>-|TRBJ1-1|-|TRBV28
TGTGCCAGCAGTTTGTCGGACACTGAAGCTTTCTTT
CASSLSDTEAFF
>-|TRBJ2-1|TRBD2|TRBV6-1
TGTGCCAGCAGTGAAGGGCGGGAGGGGAATGAGCAGTTCTTC
CASSEGREGNEQFF
>-|TRBJ1-2|TRBD1|TRBV7-2
TGTGCCAGCAGCTTATATAACGGCAGGGGGCATTATGGCTACACCTTC
CASSLYNGRGHYGYTF
>-|TRBJ1-2|-|TRBV29-1
TGCAGCGCCCTGACCGGAGCTAACTATGGCTACACCTTC
CSALTGANYGYTF
>-|TRBJ1-3|-|TRBV6-6
TGTGCCAGCAGCTCGAGACAGTCTGGAAACACCATATATTTT
CASSSRQSGNTIYF
>-|TRBJ2-5|TRBD2|TRBV19
TGTGCCAGTAGTATAGGGAGGACTAGCGGGAGGGAAGAGACCCAGTACTTC
CASSIGRTSGREETQYF
>-|TRBJ1-6|-|TRBV6-5
TGTGCCAGCAGTTCATTGGGGGGGGATTCACCCCTCCACTTT
CASSSLGGDSPLHF
>-|TRBJ2-7|TRBD2|TRBV6-1
TGTGCCAGCAGTGAAGAGACTAGCAGTTCCTACGAGCAGTACTTC
CASSEETSSSYEQYF
>-|TRBJ2-3|TRBD2|TRBV5-5
TGTGCCAGCAGCTTAGCGGGAAACACAGATACGCAGTATTTT
CASSLAGNTDTQYF
>-|TRBJ2-1|TRBD2|TRBV7-2
TGTGCCAGCAGACCGGGACTAGGGGACAATGAGCAGTTCTTC
CASRPGLGDNEQFF
>few|TRBJ2-3|TRBD2|TRBV25-1
TGTGCCAGCAGTGAACCTAGCCGGGAGGGCCTCACAGATACGCAGTATTTT
CASSEPSREGLTDTQYF
>few|TRBJ2-5|TRBD1|TRBV7-2
TGTGCCAGCAGCGAGGCTAGGGGGCGTGAGACCCAGTACTTC
CASSEARGRETQYF
>-|TRBJ2-1|TRBD2|TRBV5-1
TGCGCCAGCAGCTCAGGACTAGCGGGAGCTAGGAATGAGCAGTTCTTC
CASSSGLAGARNEQFF
>-|TRBJ2-5|-|TRBV18
TGTGCCAGCTCACCCGCTAGTTTGCTGGGGGGAGAAGAGACCCAGTACTTC
CASSPASLLGGEETQYF
>few|TRBJ1-5|-|TRBV27
TGTGCCAGCAGTCCGCTGGACACTTACTATCAGCCCCAGCATTTT
CASSPLDTYYQPQHF
>few|TRBJ2-6|-|TRBV5-6
TGTGCCAGCAGCTTGGGAGGGTCTGGGGCCAACGTCCTGACTTTC
CASSLGGSGANVLTF
>once|TRBJ2-7|TRBD1|TRBV27
TGTGCCAGCAGTCCAGAACCGGGACAGGGCTCGGACGAGCAGTACTTC
CASSPEPGQGSDEQYF
>-|TRBJ1-1|-|TRBV25-1
TGTGCCACCGCAGGGTATGGTGAAGCTTTCTTT
CATAGYGEAFF
>-|TRBJ1-1|TRBD1|TRBV7-9
TGTGCCAGCAGCCCCGAAGGGGGCATTGAAGCTTTCTTT
CASSPEGGIEAFF
>few|TRBJ1-5|-|TRBV6-1
TGTGCCAGCAGTGAAATTACAGGTGAAAATCAGCCCCAGCATTTT
CASSEITGENQPQHF
>few|TRBJ2-3|-|TRBV7-6
TGTGCCAGCAGCCGGGGTAGCACAGATACGCAGTATTTT
CASSRGSTDTQYF
>few|TRBJ2-7|TRBD2|TRBV9
TGTGCCAGCAGCTTTAGCGGGAGCGGGTACGAGCAGTACTTC
CASSFSGSGYEQYF
>-|TRBJ2-2|-|TRBV4-3
TGCGCCAGCAGCCAAGGGTCCAGCGTTAACACCGGGGAGCTGTTTTTT
CASSQGSSVNTGELFF
>-|TRBJ1-1|-|TRBV9
TGTGCCAGCAGCGATAGTATTTCGGGGAACACTGAAGCTTTCTTT
CASSDSISGNTEAFF
>-|TRBJ2-1|TRBD2|TRBV5-1
TGCGCCAGCAGCCGGGGGGACGGGGAGATCGCCTACAATGAGCAGTTCTTC
CASSRGDGEIAYNEQFF
>once|TRBJ1-2|-|TRBV5-4
TGTGCCAGCAATGGGCAGGGGATTGGTGGCTACACCTTC
CASNGQGIGGYTF
>-|TRBJ2-5|-|TRBV25-1
TGTGCCAGCAGCGAGACAGGACCCCAAGAGACCCAGTACTTC
CASSETGPQETQYF
>-|TRBJ2-1|TRBD2|TRBV28
TGTGCCAGCAGTCCACTAGCGGGAGGCTTGGATGAGCAGTTCTTC
CASSPLAGGLDEQFF
>-|TRBJ1-4|TRBD1|TRBV27
TGTGCCAGCAGTTTATGGGGACAGGGGGATGAAAAACTGTTTTTT
CASSLWGQGDEKLFF
>-|TRBJ2-7|-|TRBV4-1
TGCGCCAGCAGCCAACCCGCGCGCGCGGGTGACGAGCAGTACTTC
CASSQPARAGDEQYF
>-|TRBJ2-7|-|TRBV9
TGTGCCAACAGCCCCCCGGGACACCAGTCCTACGAGCAGTACTTC
CANSPPGHQSYEQYF
>-|TRBJ1-1|TRBD1|TRBV18
TGTGCCAGCTCACTTAAGACAGGGCAGGGGACTGAAGCTTTCTTT
CASSLKTGQGTEAFF
>-|TRBJ1-1|-|TRBV5-4
TGTGCCAGCAGCCTCTCCCCAGAACCCTTGAACACTGAAGCTTTCTTT
CASSLSPEPLNTEAFF
>-|TRBJ2-5|TRBD2|TRBV5-1
TGCGCCAGCAGCCCCAGAGACATATTCGGGACTATGTACCAAGAGACCCAGTACTTC
CASSPRDIFGTMYQETQYF
>-|TRBJ2-7|TRBD2|TRBV5-4
TGTGCCAGCAGCTTAGCGGGGTCCTTGCTCCACGAGCAGTACTTC
CASSLAGSLLHEQYF
>-|TRBJ1-1|TRBD1|TRBV5-1
TGCGCCAGCACCAGGACAGGGATGAACACTGAAGCTTTCTTT
CASTRTGMNTEAFF
>few|TRBJ2-7|TRBD1|TRBV5-5
TGTGCCAGCAGCGCCAACAGGGGGAACAGATACGAGCAGTACTTC
CASSANRGNRYEQYF